This T cell receptor beta chain was found in a study of T cell responses to AZD1222 COVID-19 vaccine. CDR1 SGHKS and CDR2 YYEKEE come from the germline V gene (reference sequence). The V end lost 0 bases, the J end lost 0 bases, and 6 bases lay between the germline ends. CDR3 length: 14 amino acids. Profiled with immunoSEQ multiplex PCR; TCRdb holds only in-frame clones, not every one. The data hold roughly 97,000 clones, with approximately 89% observed a single time. The sequenced sample was peripheral blood, obtained on day 0 of AZD1222 vaccination. J is TRBJ1-2 and V is TRBV5-5; D unclear. The origin of this receptor is an adult in good health. Here the CDR3 reads CASSLDKSNYGYTF. Here the CDR3 DNA reads TGTGCCAGCAGCTTGGACAAGTCTAACTATGGCTACACCTTC.